The 4 T cell receptor beta chains below come from one sample, sequenced in a study of T cell responses to AZD1222 COVID-19 vaccine. Sequencing was performed with immunoSEQ multiplex PCR; in TCRdb, only in-frame clones are kept and a portion is missing. The sample yields approximately 120,000 clones, more than 70% seen once. This specimen was peripheral blood, taken on day 0 of AZD1222 vaccination. The receptors originated from an adult in good health.

The chain combines TRBV19 with TRBJ2-3; 7 bases align to TRBD2. The CDR3 has 15 residues. With 1 base clipped from V and 1 base from J, the junction kept 2 bases outside the gene matches. Germline values: CDR1 LNHDA, CDR2 SQIVND (reference sequence). The CDR3: CASSIAGGGTDTQYF. The CDR3 nucleotides are TGTGCCAGTAGTATAGCGGGGGGTGGCACAGATACGCAGTATTTT.

V and J are TRBV2 and TRBJ2-3, with TRBD2 as a possible D gene (7 bases). The ends were cut back, 8 bases at V and 6 bases at J, with 12 bases in the middle. Germline-derived CDR1 and CDR2 are SNHLY and FYNNEI. This CDR3 contains 12 residues. The CDR3 loop reads CASYEGGDTQYF. The DNA of the CDR3 is TGTGCCAGCTACGAGGGGGGGGATACGCAGTATTTT.

The CDR3 sequence: CASTAGLAMNTGELFF. CDR3 nucleotide sequence: TGTGCCAGCACGGCGGGACTAGCTATGAACACCGGGGAGCTGTTTTTT. J is TRBJ2-2 and V is TRBV27; TRBD2 aligns across 9 bases. The V gene end was trimmed by 7 bases and the J gene end by 1 base; junction bases not matched to a gene: 7. Germline V gives CDR1 MNHEY, CDR2 SMNVEV (reference sequence). The CDR3 sequence is 16 residues long.

This clone was detected only a few times. The chain uses TRBV18 and TRBJ2-5; TRBD2 might be the D (6 bases). Trimming cost V 1 base and J 2 bases, with 8 bases left between them. CDR1 and CDR2 from the germline V gene are KGHSH and LQKENI. The CDR3 is made up of 14 amino acids. CDR3 sequence reads: CASSPRSGQETQYF. The CDR3 DNA follows: TGTGCCAGCTCACCACGTAGCGGACAAGAGACCCAGTACTTC.